These 23 T cell receptor beta chains came from one sample sequenced in a study of OX40 agonist ivuxolimab in advanced cancers. TCRdb's copy holds only in-frame clones and misses some; the assay was immunoSEQ multiplex PCR. Found here are approximately 47,000 clones, roughly 89% of them singletons; the top ten hold 10%. The sequenced sample was CD4+ or CD8+ T cells sorted from blood, obtained in a trial of the OX40 agonist ivuxolimab. The source of these receptors is an adult with an advanced solid tumor such as melanoma, head and neck, liver or kidney cancer.

The J gene is TRBJ2-7, the V gene TRBV11-3; unclear D gene. The CDR3 totals 13 residues. The V gene lost 5 bases and the J gene lost 3 bases, with 11 bases spanning the gap. CDR1 and CDR2 (germline): SGHNT, YENEEA. The CDR3 region has the DNA TGTGCCAGCAGCACAGCCATGATCTACGAGCAGTACTTC. Its protein product is CASSTAMIYEQYF.

This chain uses TRBV27 with TRBJ1-5, with 11 bases that match TRBD1. Unmatched junction bases numbered 6, after V lost 5 bases and J lost 3 bases. Per germline, CDR1 MNHEY and CDR2 SMNVEV (reference sequence). The length of the CDR3 is 16 residues. This chain's CDR3 is CASSPGTGGFNQPQHF. The CDR3 DNA is TGTGCCAGCAGTCCCGGGACAGGGGGTTTCAATCAGCCCCAGCATTTT.

V usage is TRBV9 and J usage is TRBJ2-1; possibly TRBD1 for D (5 bases). Germline V gives CDR1 SGDLS, CDR2 YYNGEE. The V and J ends lost 1 base and 7 bases respectively, with 24 bases between them. CDR3 length equals 18 residues. CDR3 amino acids: CASSVSGNIPSTSNEQFF. CDR3 nucleotide sequence: TGTGCCAGCAGCGTATCAGGGAATATCCCCTCCACATCGAATGAGCAGTTCTTC.

Points on this clone: The same CDR3 can be traced to other DNA sequences in this sample. The chain links TRBV7-6 to TRBJ2-7; 8 positions agree with TRBD1. CDR1 and CDR2 (germline): SGHVS, FNYEAQ. The CDR3 sequence is 14 residues long. The J segment lost 1 base and the V segment lost 4 bases, leaving 3 bases of the junction unmatched. Here the CDR3 reads CASSSGQGSYEQYF. As DNA, the CDR3 is TGTGCCAGCAGCTCCGGACAGGGTTCCTACGAGCAGTACTTC.

By share, this clone ranks as medium-sized. The chain recombines TRBV6-5 with TRBJ1-2; TRBD1 is a possible D gene (6 bases). V lost 2 bases and J lost 7, with 11 bases in between. CDR1 and CDR2 from the germline V gene are MNHEY and SVGAGI. This CDR3 region has 13 residues. The CDR3 sequence is CASSYEGGVGYTF. The DNA of the CDR3 is TGTGCCAGCAGTTACGAGGGGGGAGTTGGCTACACCTTC.

This sequence joins TRBV4-3 and TRBJ2-7, with D unclear. The CDR3 totals 15 residues. Per the germline V gene, CDR1 is LGHNA and CDR2 is YSLEER. Deletions cut 0 bases from V and 2 bases from J, with 11 bases between. CDR3 sequence (DNA): TGCGCCAGCAGCCAAGATAAGAACACAGCCTACGAGCAGTACTTC. It specifies CASSQDKNTAYEQYF.

V usage is TRBV30 and J usage is TRBJ2-1; 14 nucleotides align to TRBD2. The CDR3 contains 15 residues. Germline-derived CDR1 and CDR2 are GTSNPN and SVGIG (reference sequence). V gave up 1 base and J gave up 9 bases; unmatched junction bases: 5. CDR3 sequence: CAWSEGTSGSSEQFF. For the CDR3, the DNA is TGTGCCTGGAGTGAAGGGACTAGCGGGAGCAGTGAGCAGTTCTTC.

This clone was recorded at least ten times. This chain links TRBV6-4 with TRBJ2-3, with D possibly TRBD1 on 6 matching bases. V was pared by 2 bases and J by 3 bases, with 6 bases between. The CDR3 loop spans 13 amino acids. Germline V gene sequence: CDR1 MRHNA, CDR2 SNTAGT. CDR3 loop: CASSDTGTDTQYF. The CDR3 DNA is TGTGCCAGCAGTGACACAGGGACAGATACGCAGTATTTT.

This sequence joins TRBV7-2 and TRBJ2-5; TRBD2 might be the D (6 bases). The ends were cut back, 7 bases at V and 5 bases at J, with 26 bases in the middle. The CDR3 is 17 amino acids. In germline, CDR1 is SGHTA, CDR2 FQGNSA. CDR3 sequence: CASTTLAGTTAGETQYF. The CDR3 region has the DNA TGTGCCAGCACCACGCTGGCAGGAACCACGGCGGGGGAGACCCAGTACTTC.

The chain has TRBV25-1 and TRBJ2-1, with D perhaps matching TRBD1 (5 bases). CDR1 is MGHDK, CDR2 SYGVNS, per germline. CDR3 length equals 12 residues. V gave up 4 bases and J gave up 9 bases, with 10 bases separating them. This chain's CDR3 is CASSVGVSEQFF. CDR3 bases: TGTGCCAGCAGTGTAGGGGTTAGTGAGCAGTTCTTC.

The genes are TRBV19 and TRBJ1-5; perhaps TRBD1 as D (5 bases). From germline, CDR1 is LNHDA and CDR2 SQIVND (reference sequence). V was trimmed by 5 bases and J by 9 bases, leaving 23 bases between them. The CDR3 covers 16 residues. The CDR3 coding sequence is TGTGCCAGTAGTTGGGGACCGTCTCTCATCAGCCGGCCCCAGCATTTT. Its protein product is CASSWGPSLISRPQHF.

The genes are TRBV7-8 and TRBJ1-1; no firm D call. With 1 base removed from V and 6 bases from J, the gap between germline ends came to 18 bases. The CDR3 spans 16 residues. Per the germline V gene, CDR1 is SGHVS and CDR2 is FQNEAQ. In DNA, the CDR3 is TGTGCCAGCAGCTTAGTGAGGACCCCCCTCCCCCCTGAAGCTTTCTTT. This gives the protein CASSLVRTPLPPEAFF.

In its sample, this clone ranks as medium-sized. V gene TRBV19 combines with J gene TRBJ1-2; D may be TRBD1 (6 bases). CDR3 length: 13 residues. V lost 3 bases and J lost 5, with 10 bases in between. Per germline, CDR1 LNHDA and CDR2 SQIVND (reference sequence). CDR3 in amino acids: CASSIGQPYGYTF. Here the CDR3 DNA reads TGTGCCAGTAGTATCGGACAGCCATATGGCTACACCTTC.

The gene calls are TRBV7-9 and TRBJ1-1; 7 nucleotides align to TRBD1. Germline trimming cut 5 bases from V and 4 bases from J; bases unmatched to any gene: 7. Germline-derived CDR1 and CDR2 are SEHNR and FQNEAQ (reference sequence). CDR3 length: 14 residues. The CDR3 coding sequence is TGTGCCAGCAGCCTAGACAGGGTGGTCACTGAAGCTTTCTTT. Translated: CASSLDRVVTEAFF.

The V call is TRBV29-1, the J call TRBJ1-2; 7 bases are shared with TRBD1. CDR1 is SQVTM and CDR2 is ANQGSEA in the germline V gene. This CDR3 contains 14 residues. The J segment lost 7 bases and the V segment lost 4 bases, leaving 12 bases of the junction unmatched. The CDR3 loop is CSVVDQTGVAGYTF. The CDR3 nucleotides are TGCAGCGTTGTCGACCAAACAGGGGTGGCTGGCTACACCTTC.

The V call is TRBV5-4, the J call TRBJ1-2, with 10 bases matching TRBD1. This CDR3 has 15 amino acids. Germline V lookup: CDR1 SGHNT, CDR2 YYREEE (reference sequence). Trimming removed 4 bases from V and 2 bases from J; junction bases left unmatched: 5. CDR3 nucleotides: TGTGCCAGCAGCGCACCGGGACAGGGGAACTATGGCTACACCTTC. It codes for CASSAPGQGNYGYTF.

This chain joins TRBV9 and TRBJ1-2; D call uncertain. V lost 4 bases to trimming and J lost 2 bases, with 12 bases between them. The CDR3 has 14 amino acids. CDR1 is SGDLS and CDR2 is YYNGEE in the germline V gene. The chain's CDR3 is CASSPRGGNYGYTF. In nucleotides, the CDR3 is TGTGCCAGCAGCCCCCGGGGAGGGAACTATGGCTACACCTTC.

By share, this clone ranks as medium-sized. V and J are TRBV18 and TRBJ2-1, with a weak D call TRBD1 (7 bases). Germline-derived CDR1 and CDR2 are KGHSH and LQKENI. The V end lost 5 bases, the J end lost 6 bases, and 23 bases lay between the germline ends. This CDR3 is built from 17 residues. CDR3 in amino acids: CASSLRPGSGGSNEQFF. The CDR3 DNA follows: TGTGCCAGCTCATTACGACCCGGTTCAGGGGGGTCCAATGAGCAGTTCTTC.

The rearrangement joins TRBV4-3 to TRBJ2-5; 8 positions match TRBD1. The germline CDR1 and CDR2 sequences are LGHNA and YSLEER. CDR3 length equals 15 residues. V lost 0 bases to trimming and J lost 4 bases; unmatched junction nucleotides: 4. The CDR3 DNA is TGCGCCAGCAGCCAAGACACGACAGGGGCAGAGACCCAGTACTTC. This gives the protein CASSQDTTGAETQYF.

This rearrangement joins TRBV27 to TRBJ1-2; D uncertain. The V gene's germline CDR1 is MNHEY and CDR2 SMNVEV (reference sequence). CDR3 length equals 13 residues. Trimming removed 0 bases at V and 5 bases at J, with 7 bases between. This chain's CDR3 is CASSLSASYGYTF. The CDR3 DNA is TGTGCCAGCAGTTTATCGGCCTCTTATGGCTACACCTTC.

V gene TRBV9 combines with J gene TRBJ2-1; D is uncertain. The CDR3 runs to 17 residues. Germline V gene sequence: CDR1 SGDLS, CDR2 YYNGEE. V dropped 0 bases and J dropped 0 bases, with 13 bases sitting between them. The CDR3 loop reads CASSVEDKPSSYNEQFF. CDR3 bases: TGTGCCAGCAGCGTAGAAGACAAGCCGAGCTCCTACAATGAGCAGTTCTTC.

The chain is built from TRBV5-6 and TRBJ1-5; 7 nucleotides match TRBD1. The CDR3 runs 19 residues. Germline CDR1 SGHDT, CDR2 YYEEEE. V shed 1 base, J shed 4 bases, and the junction held 17 bases outside the gene matches. Here the CDR3 DNA reads TGTGCCAGCAGCTTGTATGGGGACAGAGGCCCTGGCATTAATCAGCCCCAGCATTTT. Translated: CASSLYGDRGPGINQPQHF. Full variable domain (outside the CDR3, taken from reference TRBV5-6 and TRBJ1-5): DAGVTQSPTHLIKTRGQQVTLRCSPKSGHDTVSWYQQALGQGPQFIFQYYEEEERQRGNFPDRFSGHQFPNYSSELNVNALLLGDSALYLCASSLYGDRGPGINQPQHFGDGTRLSIL.

This chain joins TRBV13 and TRBJ2-2; no firm D call. CDR3 length equals 16 residues. V lost 3 bases to trimming and J lost 8 bases, with 19 bases between them. CDR1 and CDR2 from the germline V gene are PRHDT and FYEKMQ (reference sequence). DNA for the CDR3: TGTGCCAGCAGCTTGGACGGCACTGAATTGAGTGGGGAGCTGTTTTTT. Its translation is CASSLDGTELSGELFF.